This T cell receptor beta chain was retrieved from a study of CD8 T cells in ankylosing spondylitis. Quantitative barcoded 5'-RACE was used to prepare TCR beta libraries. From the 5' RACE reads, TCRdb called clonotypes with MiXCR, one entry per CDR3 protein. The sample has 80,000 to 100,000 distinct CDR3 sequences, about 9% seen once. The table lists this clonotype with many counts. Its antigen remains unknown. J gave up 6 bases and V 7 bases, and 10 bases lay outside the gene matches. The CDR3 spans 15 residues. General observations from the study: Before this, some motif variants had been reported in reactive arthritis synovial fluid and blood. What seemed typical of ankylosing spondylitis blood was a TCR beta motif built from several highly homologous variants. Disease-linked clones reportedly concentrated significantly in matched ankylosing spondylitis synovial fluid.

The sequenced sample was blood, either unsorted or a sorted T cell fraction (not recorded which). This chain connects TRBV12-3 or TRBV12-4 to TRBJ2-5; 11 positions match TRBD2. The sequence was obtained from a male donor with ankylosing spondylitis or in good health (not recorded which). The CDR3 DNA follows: TGTGCCAGCACCATAGCGGGGGGGCCCTCCAAGACCCAGTACTTC. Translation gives CASTIAGGPSKTQYF.